The 4 T cell receptor beta chains below come from one sample, sequenced in a study of molecular identifiers for immune sequencing clone quantification. TCRdb re-derived calls from the PCR reads in MiXCR, one entry per CDR3 protein. In the table there are around 40,000 distinct CDR3 sequences, over 15% of which are singletons. Sequencing input: naive CD8+ T cells from blood, with Jurkat cell RNA spiked in. Subset in this sample: FACS-sorted CD8+CD4-CCR7+CD45RA+ naive T cells. These receptors all come from a human donor in good health. Some libraries in this study had Jurkat cell RNA spiked in.

At least ten counts were recorded for this clonotype. The rearrangement uses TRBV20-1 and TRBJ2-2; 7 nucleotides agree with TRBD1. Trimming took 2 bases from V and 3 from J; bases not matched to a gene: 0. The germline gives CDR1 DFQATT, CDR2 SNEGSKA (reference sequence). CDR3 length equals 13 residues. Here the CDR3 reads CSARQGDTGELFF. The CDR3 region has the DNA TGCAGTGCTAGACAGGGGGACACCGGGGAGCTGTTTTTT.

This clonotype appeared many times. This chain connects TRBV28 to TRBJ2-3; D ambiguous. Per germline, CDR1 MDHEN and CDR2 SYDVKM. With 1 base removed from V and 5 bases from J, the gap between germline ends came to 22 bases. There are 18 residues in the CDR3. CDR3: CASSLSLGRRLRLDTQYF. The CDR3 DNA sequence: TGTGCCAGCAGTTTATCTCTAGGGCGTAGGCTCCGGCTAGATACGCAGTATTTT. The full variable domain, completed using reference TRBV28 and TRBJ2-3, is DVKVTQSSRYLVKRTGEKVFLECVQDMDHENMFWYRQDPGLGLRLIYFSYDVKMKEKGDIPEGYSVSREKKERFSLILESASTNQTSMYLCASSLSLGRRLRLDTQYFGPGTRLTVL.

With respect to this clonotype: A much more abundant neighbour one base away suggests this may be a read error. The chain uses TRBV5-1 and TRBJ1-2; the D is unclear. The CDR3 consists of 15 residues. Germline CDR1 and CDR2: SGHRS and YFSETQ. In DNA, the CDR3 is TGCGCCAGCAGCCAGGACTTAACTTATAACTATGGCTGCACCTTC. Protein product: CASSQDLTYNYGCTF.

As regards this clonotype: A much larger clone is a single base away; this may be a read error. The V gene is TRBV6-1, the J gene TRBJ1-3; D unresolved. CDR1 is MNHNS, CDR2 SASEGT, per germline. V shed 1 base and J shed 8 bases, with 18 bases lying between them. CDR3 length: 16 amino acids. The CDR3 sequence: CASSEEEGWLMDTIYF. The CDR3 coding sequence is TGTGCCAGCAGTGAAGAGGAAGGGTGGTTAATGGACACCATATATTTT.